The present TCR beta chain was sequenced within a study of T cells expressing NK-cell markers. Study results and limitations: Among several donors, these clonotypes also ranked first in the CD3+CD56-NKG2C+ fraction.

A note on this clonotype: Its specificity is unknown.

As the method of synthesis, 5'RACE template switching with UMIs yielded TCR beta cDNA. Following a re-call of the 5' RACE reads, TCRdb has one entry per CDR3 protein and lacks DNA. Its clone listing holds approximately 420,000 distinct CDR3 sequences. Per the germline V gene, CDR1 is DFQATT and CDR2 is SNEGSKA (reference sequence). The CDR3 length is 17 residues. The specimen was blood T cells: a sorted CD56 or NKG2C T cell subset, CD4+ or CD8+ T cells, or bulk PBMC T cells (not recorded which). The rearrangement links TRBV20-1 to TRBJ1-1; TCRdb calls TRBD1, which cannot be checked without DNA. This receptor was taken from a woman aged 45-59 years in good health. CDR3: CSASYAGTGYSNTEAFF.